This entry concerns a single T cell receptor (beta chain). The table came from immunoSEQ multiplex PCR; TCRdb's copy has only in-frame clones and leaves some out. Here the sample spans approximately 53,000 clones, nearly 90% being singletons. This entry belongs to a study of T cell changes during pregnancy in multiple sclerosis. Specimen: peripheral blood, collected after pregnancy. This sequence originates from a female donor in good health, enrolled as a control in a pregnancy study.

In nucleotides, the CDR3 is TGTGCCAGCAGTTTATCTGGCTCATACTACGAGCAGTACTTC. It is translated as CASSLSGSYYEQYF. This chain connects TRBV27 to TRBJ2-7, with D hard to call. CDR3 size: 14 residues. CDR1 and CDR2 (germline): MNHEY, SMNVEV (reference sequence). Deletions cut 0 bases from V and 3 bases from J, with 9 bases between.